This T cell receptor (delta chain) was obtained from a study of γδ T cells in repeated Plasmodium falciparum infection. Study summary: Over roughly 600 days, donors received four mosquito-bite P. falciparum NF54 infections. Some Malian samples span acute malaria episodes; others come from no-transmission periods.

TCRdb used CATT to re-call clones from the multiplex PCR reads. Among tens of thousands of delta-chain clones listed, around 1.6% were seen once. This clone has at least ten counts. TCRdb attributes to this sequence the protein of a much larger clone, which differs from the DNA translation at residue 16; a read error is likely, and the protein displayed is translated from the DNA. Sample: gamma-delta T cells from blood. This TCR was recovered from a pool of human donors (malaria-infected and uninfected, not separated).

The CDR3: CALGLPLGRSTGGYGATDKLIF. DNA for the CDR3: TGTGCTCTTGGGCTCCCATTAGGCCGTAGTACTGGGGGATACGGTGCTACCGATAAACTCATCTTT. The rearrangement links TRDV1 to TRDJ1; 13 positions match TRDD3. Looked up from germline, CDR1 is TSWWSYY and CDR2 is QGS. V shed 5 bases, J shed 2 bases, and the junction held 23 bases outside the gene matches. The CDR3 totals 22 residues.